The sequence of this T cell receptor beta chain was determined in a study of Ad26.COV2.S vaccination and SARS-CoV-2 variants. Treatment meaning: some 20 received Ad26.COV2.S at low or high dose, single or two shots; about 5 received placebo; per-sample allocation not given. Sampling was performed 63 days after the first vaccine or placebo injection. A Boston donor was an adult aged 18-55 years. Expression of Wuhan-strain SARS-CoV-2 spike came from the Ad26 vector that formed the vaccine. Produced via immunoSEQ multiplex PCR; TCRdb's table is partial and in-frame only. The repertoire holds hundreds of thousands of clones, with more than 80% as singletons. The germline gives CDR1 SNHLY, CDR2 FYNNEI. The V and J ends lost 1 base and 8 bases respectively, with 11 bases between them. CDR3 size: 13 residues.

The origin of this receptor is a person between 18 and 60 years old who received the Ad26.COV2.S COVID-19 vaccine or a placebo. This material consisted of peripheral blood, taken in a trial of Ad26.COV2.S vaccine versus placebo. The J gene is TRBJ1-2, the V gene TRBV2; unclear D gene. CDR3 region: CASSEGRVGGYTF. As DNA, the CDR3 is TGTGCCAGCAGTGAAGGAAGGGTTGGAGGCTACACCTTC.